This T cell receptor (beta chain) came from a study of OX40 agonist ivuxolimab in advanced cancers. For the study in its entirety: Ivuxolimab was a fully human IgG2 agonistic monoclonal antibody targeting the costimulatory receptor OX40 (CD134). Patients were allowed to have had prior anti-PD-1, anti-PD-L1 or anti-CTLA-4 therapy, and less than 45% of the dose-escalation patients had previously received checkpoint inhibitors. Intravenous ivuxolimab was administered to patients every 2 weeks at six dose levels: 0.01, 0.1, 0.3, 1.5, 3 and 10 mg/kg. Three dose-escalation patients achieved partial responses, one with hepatocellular carcinoma and two with cutaneous melanoma. The paper covers the monotherapy dose-escalation part of the phase I ivuxolimab trial, which included N of about 50 patients. Peripheral TCRbeta sequencing was intended to test whether TCR sequence diversity was altered and clonal T-cell expansion was caused by ivuxolimab. Among the approximately 54 dose-escalation patients, 19 had hepatocellular carcinoma, around 15 melanoma, 9 renal cell carcinoma and 9 head and neck cancer. In the dose-escalation cohort, 65% to 85% of patients were male, and the mean age was approximately 60 years with a range of roughly 20 to 85.

As encoded in the germline V gene (reference sequence), CDR1 is SGHAT while CDR2 is FQDESV. V lost 5 bases and J lost 5 bases, and the count of bases not matched to a germline gene is 13. The cysteine opens and the phenylalanine closes a CDR3 of 17 amino acids. Of all the DNA, just the CDR3 is kept, 51 bases in frame from base 1. Patients with autoimmune disease history or receiving systemic immunosuppression were excluded from the trial. Peripheral blood for TCR sequencing was drawn from every dose cohort at baseline, at cycle 4 day 1 and at cycle 7 day 1. Samples came from an open-label, multicenter, first-in-human phase I dose-escalation trial of ivuxolimab. Adults with locally advanced or metastatic head and neck squamous cell, hepatocellular, melanoma or renal cell carcinoma were enrolled in the trial. Before TCR sequencing, CD4+ T cells and CD8+ T cells were sorted from peripheral blood as separate populations.

Broad study findings and their caveats: Which antigens the clonally expanded peripheral T cells were specific for was not determined. Low levels of normalized T-cell clonal expansion were also shown by some nonresponding patients. Partial responders in the 0.1-3.0 mg/kg groups had among the lowest normalized peripheral clonal expansion, especially among CD8+ T cells. At doses of 0.1 to 3.0 mg/kg, clonal expansion of both CD4+ and CD8+ blood T cells was observed from baseline to week 6. After ivuxolimab, more expanded clones were found on average in CD8+ T cells than in CD4+ T cells.

For this clone: The antigen it recognizes is unknown. No base-level quality is on record; no much larger clone is a single base apart.

To sequence the TCRbeta CDR3 region, genomic DNA was isolated from the sorted cells. The immunoSEQ Assay was used for sequencing of TCRbeta CDR3 regions. In TCRdb, the immuneACCESS table is reduced to in-frame sequences with V and J assigned. These tables do not hold every clone; where another copy was compared, an unresolved V gene accounts for under half, and the others remain unexplained. The sample table lists about 83,000 clones, approximately 79% of them with a count of one. The top ten clones comprise approximately 1.5% of the sample. This TCR came from an adult with an advanced solid tumor such as melanoma, head and neck, liver or kidney cancer. Source: CD4+ or CD8+ T cells sorted from blood, taken in a trial of the OX40 agonist ivuxolimab. The receptor chain draws on TRBV11-1 and TRBJ2-5; the central 11 bases match TRBD2. The nucleotide sequence reads TGTGCCAGCAGCAAGGGACTAGCGGTGGTAACCGTCGAGACCCAGTACTTC. This encodes CASSKGLAVVTVETQYF.